This T cell receptor (beta chain) was observed in a study of shared clonotypes between healthy human individuals. What was sequenced on ten immunoSEQ deep assay plates was unsorted PBMC DNA. Clones were sequenced by immunoSEQ multiplex PCR, and TCRdb holds only the in-frame ones, with some missing. This table holds about 560,000 clones, 70% to 80% found once. Germline V lookup: CDR1 DFQATT, CDR2 SNEGSKA (reference sequence). This CDR3 has 11 amino acids. Some 90 million PBMCs served as the genomic DNA source for unsorted samples. The sequenced sample was PBMCs. The V and J genes are TRBV20-1 and TRBJ2-1; 9 bases match TRBD1. This sequence was found in a woman in her thirties or forties in good health. Some clones in this sample may be carry-over from other donors' samples. CDR3 protein: CRPDRGNEQFF. As DNA, the CDR3 is TGCAGGCCGGACAGGGGCAATGAGCAGTTCTTC.